Listed below are T cell receptor beta chains from one sample, sequenced in a study of cytomegalovirus exposure and HLA in healthy donors. Profiling relied on immunoSEQ multiplex PCR, and the TCRdb table lists in-frame clones only, not all of them. The sample includes 95,000 to 100,000 clones, roughly three quarters of them seen just once. Sequencing was performed on PBMCs. The origin of the receptors is a man aged 35-49 years in good health and CMV-seronegative. The CDR3 runs from the conserved cysteine through the conserved F or W. D genes are given only for firm matches. Clone size is given for some rows only: seen once, a few or many times, or a class if the clone is expanded.

V	J	size	D	CDR3	DNA
TRBV5-1	TRBJ1-2	once	-	CASSSSLTGLYGYTF	TGCGCCAGCAGCTCCTCGTTGACAGGATTATATGGCTACACCTTC
TRBV5-4	TRBJ2-2	once	-	CASSLVSGRGELFF	TGTGCCAGCAGCTTGGTTTCGGGGAGGGGGGAGCTGTTTTTT
TRBV30	TRBJ1-5	-	-	CAWSVGQRDNQPQHF	TGTGCCTGGAGTGTAGGACAGCGGGACAATCAGCCCCAGCATTTT
TRBV19	TRBJ2-5	-	TRBD2	CATGGLAVQETQYF	TGTGCCACCGGTGGACTAGCGGTCCAAGAGACCCAGTACTTC
TRBV18	TRBJ1-1	-	-	CASSPPGGTEAFF	TGTGCCAGCTCACCACCAGGGGGCACTGAAGCTTTCTTT
TRBV5-1	TRBJ2-5	-	TRBD2	CASSPGTRVPQETQYF	TGCGCCAGCAGCCCCGGGACTAGGGTCCCCCAAGAGACCCAGTACTTC
TRBV10-3	TRBJ2-1	once	-	CAISELTEANEQFF	TGTGCCATCAGTGAGTTGACGGAGGCCAATGAGCAGTTCTTC
TRBV2	TRBJ2-5	-	TRBD2	CASSDSGGARQETQYF	TGTGCCAGCAGTGATAGCGGGGGGGCGAGGCAAGAGACCCAGTACTTC
TRBV30	TRBJ1-1	few	-	CAWSFSGDMGVKTNTEAFF	TGTGCCTGGAGTTTTTCCGGGGACATGGGAGTAAAAACGAACACTGAAGCTTTCTTT
TRBV7-9	TRBJ2-3	-	-	CSSSLALASTDTQYF	TGTTCCAGCAGCTTAGCTCTAGCCTCAACGGATACGCAGTATTTT
TRBV2	TRBJ1-4	-	-	CASKWEGGANEKLFF	TGTGCCAGCAAATGGGAAGGGGGGGCTAATGAAAAACTGTTTTTT
TRBV30	TRBJ1-1	-	-	CAWSAGNTEAFF	TGTGCCTGGAGTGCAGGGAACACCGAAGCTTTCTTT
TRBV5-1	TRBJ1-4	-	-	CASSPGPQKGATNEKLFF	TGCGCCAGCAGCCCGGGCCCTCAGAAGGGGGCAACTAATGAAAAACTGTTTTTT
TRBV6-6	TRBJ2-2	-	TRBD1	CASSRGQGSAGELFF	TGTGCCAGCAGTCGCGGACAGGGTTCGGCCGGGGAGCTGTTTTTT
TRBV13	TRBJ2-5	-	TRBD1	CASSLASAGGETQYF	TGTGCCAGCAGCTTAGCGAGCGCAGGGGGAGAGACCCAGTACTTC
TRBV6-6	TRBJ2-1	-	-	CASSPPGGNNEQFF	TGTGCCAGCAGCCCCCCGGGGGGCAACAATGAGCAGTTCTTC
TRBV30	TRBJ2-3	few	TRBD1	CAWRVLGTGVSTDTQYF	TGTGCCTGGCGGGTCCTTGGGACAGGCGTTAGCACAGATACGCAGTATTTT
TRBV14	TRBJ1-2	-	-	CASSQNRGYGYTF	TGTGCCAGCAGCCAGAACCGGGGCTATGGCTACACCTTC
TRBV19	TRBJ2-2	-	-	CASSIRGGNGELFF	TGTGCCAGTAGTATACGTGGGGGGAATGGGGAGCTGTTTTTT
TRBV19	TRBJ1-2	few	-	CASSPVSDGAYGYTF	TGTGCCAGCAGTCCCGTGTCTGATGGGGCCTATGGCTACACCTTC
TRBV29-1	TRBJ2-5	-	-	CSVGGAIETQYF	TGCAGCGTAGGGGGGGCTATAGAGACCCAGTACTTC
TRBV9	TRBJ1-2	-	-	CASSFSASIYTF	TGTGCCAGCAGCTTTAGCGCAAGTATCTACACCTTC
TRBV29-1	TRBJ1-1	-	TRBD1	CSVGQGAPTEAFF	TGCAGCGTAGGGCAGGGGGCGCCCACTGAAGCTTTCTTT
TRBV7-3	TRBJ2-5	-	TRBD2	CASSLSWAGGETQYF	TGTGCCAGCAGCCTAAGTTGGGCGGGGGGAGAGACCCAGTACTTC
TRBV5-1	TRBJ2-2	-	TRBD2	CASSLVGGDRTGELFF	TGCGCCAGCAGCTTGGTTGGGGGGGATCGCACCGGGGAGCTGTTTTTT
TRBV5-5	TRBJ1-2	-	TRBD1	CASSERTGGSYGYTF	TGTGCCAGCAGCGAAAGGACAGGGGGAAGTTATGGCTACACCTTC
TRBV28	TRBJ1-1	once	-	CASRPPETTEAFF	TGTGCCAGCAGACCCCCGGAGACCACTGAAGCTTTCTTT
TRBV2	TRBJ2-2	-	TRBD1	CASSLRQGETGELFF	TGTGCCAGCAGTTTGCGACAGGGGGAAACCGGGGAGCTGTTTTTT
TRBV30	TRBJ1-1	-	TRBD1	CAWSTIPGQGLSEAFF	TGTGCCTGGAGTACCATACCGGGACAGGGATTAAGTGAAGCTTTCTTT
TRBV5-1	TRBJ2-3	-	TRBD1	CASSFGQGAGDTQYF	TGCGCCAGCAGCTTCGGACAGGGGGCGGGAGATACGCAGTATTTT
TRBV5-6	TRBJ1-6	-	-	CASSLGYSNSPLHF	TGTGCCAGCAGCTTGGGGTACAGTAATTCACCCCTCCACTTT
TRBV7-2	TRBJ2-1	-	-	CASSRKGGAYNEQFF	TGTGCCAGCAGTCGGAAGGGGGGGGCCTACAATGAGCAGTTCTTC
TRBV18	TRBJ2-7	-	-	CASSLTTSSYEQYF	TGTGCCAGCTCACTAACGACATCCTCCTACGAGCAGTACTTC
TRBV29-1	TRBJ1-5	-	-	CSIGDSYSNQPQHF	TGCAGCATTGGCGACAGTTATAGCAATCAGCCCCAGCATTTT
TRBV10-1	TRBJ1-1	-	TRBD1	CASSVPLQGDTEAFF	TGCGCCAGCAGTGTCCCTCTACAGGGGGACACTGAAGCTTTCTTT
TRBV27	TRBJ2-7	-	-	CASSFRQATYSYEQYF	TGTGCCAGCAGTTTTCGACAGGCGACCTACTCCTACGAGCAGTACTTC
TRBV9	TRBJ1-2	-	TRBD1	CASSRQGGGYTF	TGTGCCAGCAGTCGACAGGGGGGCGGCTACACCTTC
TRBV28	TRBJ1-3	-	-	CASSLGGMVGNTIYF	TGTGCCAGCAGTTTGGGGGGGATGGTTGGAAACACCATATATTTT
TRBV19	TRBJ2-1	-	-	CASRQGSGLHNEQFF	TGTGCCAGTAGACAGGGTAGCGGGCTTCACAATGAGCAGTTCTTC
TRBV6-5	TRBJ2-1	-	TRBD2	CASRGLAEGRQFF	TGTGCCAGCAGAGGACTAGCGGAGGGTAGGCAGTTCTTC
TRBV7-9	TRBJ1-5	-	-	CASSLLEEPQHF	TGTGCCAGCAGCTTACTGGAGGAGCCCCAGCATTTT
TRBV6-6	TRBJ2-3	-	TRBD1	CAARDRGMSDTQYF	TGTGCCGCCCGCGACAGGGGCATGTCAGATACGCAGTATTTT
TRBV4-1	TRBJ2-7	few	TRBD2	CASSQGSSGDYEQYF	TGCGCCAGCAGCCAAGGCTCTAGCGGGGATTACGAGCAGTACTTC
TRBV7-2	TRBJ2-5	few	TRBD2	CASRTSGGPSYQYF	TGTGCCAGCAGAACTAGCGGGGGGCCCAGCTACCAGTACTTC
TRBV7-2	TRBJ1-4	-	TRBD1	CASSTHGQALGEKLFF	TGTGCCAGCAGCACCCACGGACAGGCCTTAGGAGAAAAACTGTTTTTT
TRBV6-5	TRBJ2-2	-	TRBD2	CASSNRLAGSGELFF	TGTGCCAGCAGTAACCGACTAGCGGGGAGCGGGGAGCTGTTTTTT
TRBV6-4	TRBJ2-1	-	TRBD2	CASSDGLAGGYNEQFF	TGTGCCAGCAGTGACGGACTAGCGGGGGGCTACAATGAGCAGTTCTTC
TRBV19	TRBJ1-4	-	-	CASSMNGRPEKLFF	TGTGCCAGTAGTATGAATGGCAGGCCTGAAAAACTGTTTTTT
TRBV19	TRBJ1-1	-	TRBD1	CASSIQGGNWDTEAFF	TGTGCCAGTAGTATACAAGGGGGCAATTGGGACACTGAAGCTTTCTTT
TRBV4-1	TRBJ2-3	-	-	CASSGSSGRLGSTDTQYF	TGCGCCAGCAGCGGGTCCAGCGGTCGATTGGGTAGCACAGATACGCAGTATTTT
TRBV6-5	TRBJ2-3	few	TRBD2	CASSYSRLAGGDTQYF	TGTGCCAGCAGTTACTCGAGGCTAGCGGGGGGAGATACGCAGTATTTT
TRBV18	TRBJ2-3	few	TRBD2	CASSPIGLAGGGDTQYF	TGTGCCAGCTCACCAATCGGACTAGCGGGGGGCGGAGATACGCAGTATTTT
TRBV11-2	TRBJ1-1	-	-	CASSFGGVRTEAFF	TGTGCCAGCAGCTTTGGAGGGGTCCGAACTGAAGCTTTCTTT
TRBV5-1	TRBJ2-6	-	-	CASRNISGANVLTF	TGCGCCAGCAGAAATATCTCTGGGGCCAACGTCCTGACTTTC
TRBV7-9	TRBJ1-4	few	TRBD1	CSSSSGTGFEKLFF	TGTTCCAGCAGCTCCGGGACAGGGTTCGAAAAACTGTTTTTT
TRBV28	TRBJ1-5	-	-	CASSYTGLGNQPQHF	TGTGCCAGCAGTTACACAGGGTTGGGGAATCAGCCCCAGCATTTT
TRBV7-9	TRBJ1-2	-	TRBD1	CASSPRQGDPTF	TGTGCCAGCAGTCCCCGACAGGGTGATCCCACCTTC
TRBV19	TRBJ1-1	-	-	CASIEGGGNTEAFF	TGTGCCAGTATCGAGGGCGGCGGGAACACTGAAGCTTTCTTT